This TCR beta chain is drawn from a study of blood T cell repertoires in COVID-19. The data were produced by immunoSEQ multiplex PCR, yet TCRdb's version contains in-frame clones alone and is incomplete. The sample has roughly 520,000 clones; roughly 90% are singletons. In terms of age and location, participants ranged from roughly 18 to 89 years and lived in 24 US areas. Cohort placement rested on clinical history that participants reported themselves. Per germline, CDR1 LGHDT and CDR2 YNNKEL (reference sequence). V was trimmed by 2 bases and J by 6 bases, leaving 13 bases between them. The CDR3 is 15 amino acids.

The receptor was isolated from a woman aged 40 to 50 who had recovered from COVID-19. The specimen sequenced was PBMCs or T cells enriched from blood (not recorded which). The chain joins TRBV3-1 (or the pseudogene TRBV3-2) to TRBJ1-4, with D uncertain. The CDR3 reads CASSQFVGADEKLFF. The CDR3 DNA reads TGTGCCAGCAGCCAATTTGTAGGAGCGGATGAAAAACTGTTTTTT.